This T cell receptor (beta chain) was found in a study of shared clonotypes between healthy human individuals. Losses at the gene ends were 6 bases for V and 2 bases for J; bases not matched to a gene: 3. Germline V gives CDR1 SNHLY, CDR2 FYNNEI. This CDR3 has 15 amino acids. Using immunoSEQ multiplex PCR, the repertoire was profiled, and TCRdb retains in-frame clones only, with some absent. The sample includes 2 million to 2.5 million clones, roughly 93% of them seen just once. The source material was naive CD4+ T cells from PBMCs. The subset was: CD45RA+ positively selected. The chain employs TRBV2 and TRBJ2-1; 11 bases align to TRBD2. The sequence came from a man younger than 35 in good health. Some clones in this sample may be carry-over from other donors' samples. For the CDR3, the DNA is TGTGCCAGCAGGGCGACTAGCGGGACCTACAATGAGCAGTTCTTC. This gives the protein CASRATSGTYNEQFF.